The 30 T cell receptor beta chains below all came from one sample that was sequenced in a study of T-cell reconstitution after alpha-beta-depleted transplantation in children. A library of TCRbeta sequences, prepared with unique molecular identifiers, was generated. TCRdb passed the PCR reads through MiXCR, listing each CDR3 protein once. Here the sample spans a few hundred thousand distinct CDR3 sequences, roughly 13% being singletons. The sample here was PBMCs, mostly from graft donor cells, taken 360 days after TCRalphabeta/CD19-depleted stem cell transplant. Receptors originate from a male patient younger than 18 who had a stem cell transplant for acute myeloid leukemia, so the T cells may come from the graft donor.

The V gene is TRBV28, the J gene TRBJ1-5; D is unresolved. The CDR3 totals 12 residues. CDR1 and CDR2 from the germline V gene are MDHEN and SYDVKM. Trimming removed 3 bases at V and 7 bases at J, with 7 bases between. The CDR3 DNA sequence: TGTGCCAGCAGTTTTAGGGCACAGCCCCAGCATTTT. Encoded protein: CASSFRAQPQHF.

The chain employs TRBV20-1 and TRBJ2-6; D not certain. Germline-derived CDR1 and CDR2 are DFQATT and SNEGSKA (reference sequence). Trimming pared 0 bases from V and 0 bases from J, leaving 9 bases between. The CDR3 has 16 amino acids. CDR3 region: CSARDFQVSGANVLTF. The CDR3 DNA reads TGCAGTGCTAGAGATTTTCAGGTCTCTGGGGCCAACGTCCTGACTTTC.

Written as DNA, the CDR3 is TGTGCCTGGAGTGGACGCCTTCAGGGTGGCTACACCTTC. Residues: CAWSGRLQGGYTF. The V gene is TRBV30, the J gene TRBJ1-2, with D tentatively TRBD1 (5 bases). The V gene's germline CDR1 is GTSNPN and CDR2 SVGIG (reference sequence). The CDR3 sequence is 13 residues long. V lost 1 base to trimming and J lost 7 bases, with 13 bases between them.

This clonotype has more than one count but fewer than ten. The chain couples TRBV6-1 to TRBJ2-5; D possibly corresponds to TRBD1 (6 bases). The germline V and J ends were trimmed by 5 bases and 5 bases, with 12 bases remaining between them. Germline-derived CDR1 and CDR2 are MNHNS and SASEGT. This CDR3 contains 13 residues. Here the CDR3 reads CASSPLRGETQYF. CDR3 DNA: TGTGCCAGCAGTCCTCTGAGGGGGGAGACCCAGTACTTC.

The CDR3, as DNA: TGTGCCAGCAGTTACTCGACGGCCGATCTGCCCTACGAGCAGTACTTC. It translates to CASSYSTADLPYEQYF. The chain is built from TRBV6-2 or TRBV6-3 and TRBJ2-7; the D is unclear. V was cut by 0 bases and J by 2 bases, with 14 bases left in between. Germline CDR1 MNHEY, CDR2 SVGEGT. The CDR3 has 16 amino acids.

The chain links TRBV23-1 to TRBJ2-7, with D unclear. TRBV23-1 falls under the ORF class, with uncertain function. The CDR3 spans 15 residues. Trimming left V 3 bases short and J 3 bases short, with 15 bases between. The CDR3 nucleotides read TGCGCCAGCAGTCACAGTATTTGGGTGGACTACGAGCAGTACTTC. Protein: CASSHSIWVDYEQYF.

This clonotype showed up just a few times. This chain joins TRBV5-1 and TRBJ2-7; TRBD2 matches 9 bases. The CDR3 length is 15 residues. V shed 3 bases, J shed 1 base, and the junction held 5 bases outside the gene matches. Germline loops: CDR1 SGHRS, CDR2 YFSETQ. The CDR3 DNA sequence: TGCGCCAGCAGCTCACTAGCGGGTTGGTCCTACGAGCAGTACTTC. Amino acids: CASSSLAGWSYEQYF.

This clonotype was observed a few times. J is TRBJ2-2 and V is TRBV20-1; weak D call: TRBD1 (5 bases). The CDR3 consists of 15 residues. V lost 0 bases and J 4 bases, leaving 12 bases between the germline ends. The germline gives CDR1 DFQATT, CDR2 SNEGSKA (reference sequence). The CDR3 loop reads CSARDLTDATGELFF. CDR3 bases: TGCAGTGCTAGAGATCTGACAGACGCCACCGGGGAGCTGTTTTTT.

This clonotype was recorded at least ten times. The chain uses TRBV4-2 and TRBJ2-1; D unclear. Per the germline V gene, CDR1 is LGHNA and CDR2 is YNFKEQ. This CDR3 is 14 amino acids long. Trimming left V 3 bases short and J 4 bases short, with 10 bases between. The CDR3: CASSQGNSYNEQFF. The CDR3 DNA reads TGTGCCAGCAGCCAGGGAAATTCTTACAATGAGCAGTTCTTC.

This clonotype has a count of ten or more. The rearrangement links TRBV7-6 to TRBJ2-5, with D possibly TRBD2 on 6 matching bases. The ends were cut back, 1 base at V and 5 bases at J, with 17 bases in the middle. There are 16 residues in the CDR3. Germline CDR1 SGHVS, CDR2 FNYEAQ. CDR3 loop: CASSLDRRSSVETQYF. Here the CDR3 DNA reads TGTGCCAGCAGCTTAGATCGGAGGTCTAGCGTGGAGACCCAGTACTTC.

V and J are TRBV20-1 and TRBJ2-1; D unclear. The CDR3 extends over 10 amino acids. Trimming removed 8 bases from V and 3 bases from J, with 5 bases in between. CDR1 DFQATT and CDR2 SNEGSKA come from the germline V gene (reference sequence). CDR3 sequence (DNA): TGCAGTCCCATCTACAATGAGCAGTTCTTC. Translating it yields CSPIYNEQFF.

Worth noting for this clonotype: Mismatch with germline at one junction end may stem from a read error. The chain recombines TRBV20-1 with TRBJ2-1; 9 nucleotides match TRBD2. The CDR3 extends over 17 amino acids. CDR1 and CDR2 from the germline V gene are DFQATT and SNEGSKA (reference sequence). The CDR3 region is CCALGLAPIAFFDEQFF. The CDR3 region has the DNA TGCTGTGCTCTGGGACTAGCCCCTATAGCCTTTTTTGATGAGCAGTTCTTC.

This clonotype was seen many times. The chain uses TRBV20-1 and TRBJ1-5; D call uncertain. The ends were cut back, 5 bases at V and 4 bases at J, with 12 bases in the middle. The CDR3 length is 13 residues. Germline CDR1 DFQATT, CDR2 SNEGSKA (reference sequence). The CDR3 DNA follows: TGCAGTGCTGCCGGTGGGTGGAATCAGCCCCAGCATTTT. Translated: CSAAGGWNQPQHF.

This clonotype was recorded many times. The chain employs TRBV29-1 and TRBJ2-1; D call uncertain. CDR1 is SQVTM and CDR2 is ANQGSEA in the germline V gene. The CDR3 covers 12 residues. The V end was cut by 2 bases, the J end by 4 bases, with 6 bases between. CDR3 bases: TGCAGCGTTGAACCGGATTACAATGAGCAGTTCTTC. Protein sequence: CSVEPDYNEQFF.

This chain links TRBV30 with TRBJ1-5; 8 nucleotides match TRBD1. Unmatched junction bases numbered 7, after V lost 3 bases and J lost 9 bases. The length of the CDR3 is 13 residues. The germline V gene encodes CDR1 GTSNPN and CDR2 SVGIG (reference sequence). The CDR3 DNA reads TGTGCCTGGAGCCAGGACAGGGAGGGGCCCCAGCATTTT. Translating gives CAWSQDREGPQHF.

This clonotype has a count of ten or more. V is TRBV7-9 and J is TRBJ1-2; D is undetermined. This CDR3 contains 13 residues. V dropped 5 bases and J dropped 6 bases, with 13 bases sitting between them. Germline V gene lookup returns CDR1 SEHNR and CDR2 FQNEAQ (reference sequence). The CDR3 loop is CASSPANSDGYTF. In DNA form, the CDR3 reads TGTGCCAGCAGCCCCGCAAATTCCGATGGCTACACCTTC.

This rearrangement joins TRBV20-1 to TRBJ2-7, with 10 nucleotides matching TRBD2. Germline values: CDR1 DFQATT, CDR2 SNEGSKA (reference sequence). With V trimmed by 1 base and J by 2 bases, 11 bases remained unmatched. CDR3 length equals 17 residues. The CDR3 region has the DNA TGCAGTGCTAGAGCTTTTCTAGCGGGGGACGGTCCCTACGAGCAGTACTTC. It yields the protein CSARAFLAGDGPYEQYF.

V gene TRBV5-4 combines with J gene TRBJ2-1; no firm D call. Trimming shortened V by 0 bases and J by 2 bases, and 12 bases separated the two germline ends. CDR3 length: 16 residues. CDR1 and CDR2 from the germline V gene are SGHNT and YYREEE (reference sequence). The CDR3 reads CASSLVRALAYNEQFF. In nucleotides, the CDR3 is TGTGCCAGCAGCTTGGTGAGAGCTTTGGCCTACAATGAGCAGTTCTTC.

This clonotype appeared many times. The chain combines TRBV29-1 with TRBJ2-1; 7 bases map to TRBD1. This CDR3 has 13 amino acids. V was clipped by 7 bases and J by 4 bases; unmatched bases: 7. Looked up from germline, CDR1 is SQVTM and CDR2 is ANQGSEA. CDR3 region: CSADRAPYNEQFF. CDR3 nucleotide sequence: TGCAGCGCCGACAGGGCCCCTTACAATGAGCAGTTCTTC.

This clonotype has just a few counts. The chain combines TRBV20-1 with TRBJ2-2; tentative D call: TRBD2 (6 bases). CDR3 size: 16 residues. Germline assignment: CDR1 DFQATT and CDR2 SNEGSKA (reference sequence). V dropped 1 base and J dropped 4 bases, with 16 bases sitting between them. CDR3 nucleotides: TGCAGTGCTAGAGCCCCTCTGGGGGAGGTCACCGGGGAGCTGTTTTTT. This translates into CSARAPLGEVTGELFF.

At least ten counts were recorded for this clonotype. V is TRBV29-1 and J is TRBJ1-4, with TRBD1 identical over 8 bases. Germline-derived CDR1 and CDR2 are SQVTM and ANQGSEA. This CDR3 is built from 14 residues. The J segment lost 8 bases and the V segment lost 0 bases, leaving 5 bases of the junction unmatched. CDR3 in amino acids: CSVEDRQGREKLFF. The CDR3 DNA reads TGCAGCGTTGAAGACCGACAGGGGAGAGAAAAACTGTTTTTT.

The chain has TRBV10-3 and TRBJ2-7; weak D call: TRBD1 (5 bases). The V gene's germline CDR1 is ENHRY and CDR2 SYGVKD. The CDR3 is made up of 14 amino acids. Trimming left V 4 bases short and J 0 bases short, with 10 bases between. CDR3 sequence: CAISAHRNSYEQYF. In nucleotides, the CDR3 is TGTGCCATCAGTGCCCACAGGAACTCCTACGAGCAGTACTTC.

CDR3 protein: CASSYPEREYEQYF. The CDR3 DNA is TGTGCCAGCAGTTATCCCGAACGGGAGTACGAGCAGTACTTC. This chain uses TRBV6-2 or TRBV6-3 with TRBJ2-7; TRBD2 might be the D (6 bases). Trimming removed 3 bases at V and 4 bases at J, with 13 bases between. Germline lookup yields CDR1 MNHEY and CDR2 SVGEGT. This CDR3 region has 14 residues.

This clonotype was seen at least ten times. The V call is TRBV6-2 or TRBV6-3, the J call TRBJ2-7; no reliable D call. The germline V gene has CDR1 MNHEY and CDR2 SVGEGT. Trimming cost V 6 bases and J 4 bases, with 10 bases left between them. There are 12 residues in the CDR3. The CDR3 DNA reads as TGTGCCAGCAGACCTGGGCCTTACGAGCAGTACTTC. It specifies CASRPGPYEQYF.

This clonotype was observed many times. The chain has TRBV12-3 or TRBV12-4 and TRBJ2-5; D unclear. Trimming removed 9 bases at V and 7 bases at J, with 15 bases between. This CDR3 has 12 amino acids. The CDR3 nucleotides are TGTGCCAGTAACCCTTCATTGGGGACCCAGTACTTC. It translates to CASNPSLGTQYF.

This clonotype was found a few times. The chain carries TRBV4-2 and TRBJ2-7; 14 positions agree with TRBD2. Per germline, CDR1 LGHNA and CDR2 YNFKEQ. CDR3 size: 18 residues. Losses at the gene ends were 4 bases for V and 5 bases for J; bases not matched to a gene: 13. The CDR3 coding sequence is TGTGCCAGCAGCCCCAATGAGGGGGGACTAGCGGGAGTGGACGAGCAGTACTTC. Translation: CASSPNEGGLAGVDEQYF.

The genes are TRBV20-1 and TRBJ2-7; TRBD1 might be the D (5 bases). CDR1 and CDR2 (germline): DFQATT, SNEGSKA (reference sequence). The CDR3 is made up of 14 amino acids. Trimming left V 5 bases short and J 2 bases short, with 16 bases between. DNA for the CDR3: TGCAGTGCTCCCCCCGTGGGGCCTACCTACGAGCAGTACTTC. Protein product: CSAPPVGPTYEQYF.

This chain joins TRBV7-3 and TRBJ2-1; 9 bases match TRBD2. The V gene's germline CDR1 is SGHTA and CDR2 FQGTGA. V was clipped by 5 bases and J by 8 bases; unmatched bases: 16. CDR3 length: 17 residues. The CDR3 DNA sequence: TGTGCCAGCAGCCCAGGGGGTGGGCTAGCGGGAATCTATGAGCAGTTCTTC. Protein sequence: CASSPGGGLAGIYEQFF.

This rearrangement joins TRBV5-1 to TRBJ1-4, with D hard to call. The germline gives CDR1 SGHRS, CDR2 YFSETQ. The CDR3 covers 16 residues. The V and J ends lost 0 bases and 3 bases respectively, with 12 bases between them. CDR3 protein: CASSLGVAPPNEKLFF. CDR3 nucleotides: TGCGCCAGCAGCTTGGGGGTCGCTCCGCCTAATGAAAAACTGTTTTTT.

The J gene is TRBJ2-2, the V gene TRBV28; 8 positions agree with TRBD1. V was clipped by 5 bases and J by 5 bases; unmatched bases: 22. Per germline, CDR1 MDHEN and CDR2 SYDVKM. The length of the CDR3 is 20 residues. The CDR3 here is CASSLAPVTGEKGGTGELFF. DNA of the CDR3: TGTGCCAGCAGTCTCGCCCCCGTGACAGGGGAGAAAGGAGGAACCGGGGAGCTGTTTTTT.